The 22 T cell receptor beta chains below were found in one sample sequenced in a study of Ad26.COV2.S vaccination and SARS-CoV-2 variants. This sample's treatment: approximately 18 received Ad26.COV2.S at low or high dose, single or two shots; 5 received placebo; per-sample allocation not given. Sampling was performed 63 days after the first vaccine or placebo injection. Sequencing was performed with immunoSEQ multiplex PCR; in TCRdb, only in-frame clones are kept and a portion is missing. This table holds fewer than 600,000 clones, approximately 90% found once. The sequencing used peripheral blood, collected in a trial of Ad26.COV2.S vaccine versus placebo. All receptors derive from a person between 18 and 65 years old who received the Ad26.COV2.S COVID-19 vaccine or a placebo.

The CDR3 sequence is CASSVDGDYPQFF. CDR3 nucleotide sequence: TGTGCCAGCAGCGTAGATGGGGACTACCCACAGTTCTTC. The rearrangement links TRBV9 to TRBJ2-1, with TRBD2 matching 7 bases. CDR1 SGDLS and CDR2 YYNGEE come from the germline V gene. V shed 0 bases, J shed 13 bases, and the junction held 7 bases outside the gene matches. The CDR3 consists of 13 residues. Combining the CDR3 with reference TRBV9 and TRBJ2-1 gives the whole variable domain DSGVTQTPKHLITATGQRVTLRCSPRSGDLSVYWYQQSLDQGLQFLIQYYNGEERAKGNILERFSAQQFPDLHSELNLSSLELGDSALYFCASSVDGDYPQFFGPGTRLTVL.

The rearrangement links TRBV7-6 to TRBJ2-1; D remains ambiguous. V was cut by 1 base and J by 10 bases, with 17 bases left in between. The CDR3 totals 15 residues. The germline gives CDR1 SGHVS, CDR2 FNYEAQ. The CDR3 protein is CASSLERQPLGEQFF. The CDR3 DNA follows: TGTGCCAGCAGCTTAGAGCGACAACCCCTCGGGGAGCAGTTCTTC.

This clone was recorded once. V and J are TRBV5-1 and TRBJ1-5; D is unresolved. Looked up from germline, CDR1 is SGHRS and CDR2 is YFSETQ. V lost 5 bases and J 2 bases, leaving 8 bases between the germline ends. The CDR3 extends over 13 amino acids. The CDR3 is CASRQDGNQPQHF. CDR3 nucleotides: TGCGCCAGCAGACAAGACGGCAATCAGCCCCAGCATTTT.

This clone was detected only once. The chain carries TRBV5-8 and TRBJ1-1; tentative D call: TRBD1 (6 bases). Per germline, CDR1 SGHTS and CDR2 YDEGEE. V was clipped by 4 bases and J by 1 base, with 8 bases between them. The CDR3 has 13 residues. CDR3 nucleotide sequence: TGTGCCAGCAGCCGGACAGCGAACACTGAAGCTTTCTTT. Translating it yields CASSRTANTEAFF. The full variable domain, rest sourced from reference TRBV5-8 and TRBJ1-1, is EAGVTQSPTHLIKTRGQQATLRCSPISGHTSVYWYQQALGLGLQFLLWYDEGEERNRGNFPPRFSGRQFPNYSSELNVNALELEDSALYLCASSRTANTEAFFGQGTRLTVV.

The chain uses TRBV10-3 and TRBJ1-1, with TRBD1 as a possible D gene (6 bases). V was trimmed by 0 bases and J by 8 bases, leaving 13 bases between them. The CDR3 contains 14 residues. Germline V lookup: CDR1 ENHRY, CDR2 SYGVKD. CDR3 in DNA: TGTGCCATCAGTGAGTCGATCCTTGGGACAGAAGCTTTCTTT. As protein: CAISESILGTEAFF.

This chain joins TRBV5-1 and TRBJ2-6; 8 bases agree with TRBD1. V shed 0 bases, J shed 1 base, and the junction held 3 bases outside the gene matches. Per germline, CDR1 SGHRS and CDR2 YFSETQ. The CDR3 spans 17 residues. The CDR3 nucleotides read TGCGCCAGCAGCTTGGTGGACAGGGCTTCTGGGGCCAACGTCCTGACTTTC. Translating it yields CASSLVDRASGANVLTF.

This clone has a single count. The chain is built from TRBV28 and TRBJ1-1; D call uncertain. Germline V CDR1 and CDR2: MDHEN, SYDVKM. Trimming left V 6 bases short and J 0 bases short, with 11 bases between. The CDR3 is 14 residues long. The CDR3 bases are TGTGCCAGCAGCTCCAGGTCTATGAACACTGAAGCTTTCTTT. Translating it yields CASSSRSMNTEAFF. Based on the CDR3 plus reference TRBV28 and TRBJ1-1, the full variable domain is DVKVTQSSRYLVKRTGEKVFLECVQDMDHENMFWYRQDPGLGLRLIYFSYDVKMKEKGDIPEGYSVSREKKERFSLILESASTNQTSMYLCASSSRSMNTEAFFGQGTRLTVV.

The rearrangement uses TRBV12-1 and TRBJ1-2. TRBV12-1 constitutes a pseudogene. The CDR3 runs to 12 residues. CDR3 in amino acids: CASSFEDYGYTF. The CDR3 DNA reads TGTGCCAGCAGCTTTGAGGATTATGGCTACACCTTC.

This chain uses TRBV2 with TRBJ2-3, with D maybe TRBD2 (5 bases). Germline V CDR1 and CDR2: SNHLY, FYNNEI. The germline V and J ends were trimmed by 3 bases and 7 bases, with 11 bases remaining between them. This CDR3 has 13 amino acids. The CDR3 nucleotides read TGTGCCAGCAGTGAGGGTCCTAGCTATACGCAGTATTTT. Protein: CASSEGPSYTQYF.

For the CDR3, the DNA is TGTGCCAGCATCCCAGACAGACAGAACACCGGGGAGCTGTTTTTT. It yields the protein CASIPDRQNTGELFF. This sequence joins TRBV6-5 and TRBJ2-2; perhaps TRBD1 as D (5 bases). In germline, CDR1 is MNHEY, CDR2 SVGAGI. The V gene lost 7 bases and the J gene lost 1 base, with 13 bases spanning the gap. CDR3 length: 15 amino acids.

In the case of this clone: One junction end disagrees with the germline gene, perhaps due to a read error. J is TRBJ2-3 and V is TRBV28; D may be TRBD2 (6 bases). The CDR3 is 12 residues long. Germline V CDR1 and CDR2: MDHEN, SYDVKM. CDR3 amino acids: CASSFGRDRGVF. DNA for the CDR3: TGTGCCAGCAGTTTTGGGCGGGACCGGGGCGTTTTT. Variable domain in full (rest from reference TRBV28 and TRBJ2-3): DVKVTQSSRYLVKRTGEKVFLECVQDMDHENMFWYRQDPGLGLRLIYFSYDVKMKEKGDIPEGYSVSREKKERFSLILESASTNQTSMYLCASSFGRDRGVFGPGTRLTVL.

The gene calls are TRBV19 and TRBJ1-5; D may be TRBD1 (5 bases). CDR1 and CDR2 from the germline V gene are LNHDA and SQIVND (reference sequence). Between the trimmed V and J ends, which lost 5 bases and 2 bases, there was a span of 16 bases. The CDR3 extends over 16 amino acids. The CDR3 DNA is TGTGCCAGTAGTCTCCTCCCCGGGGGAGGCAATCAGCCCCAGCATTTT. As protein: CASSLLPGGGNQPQHF.

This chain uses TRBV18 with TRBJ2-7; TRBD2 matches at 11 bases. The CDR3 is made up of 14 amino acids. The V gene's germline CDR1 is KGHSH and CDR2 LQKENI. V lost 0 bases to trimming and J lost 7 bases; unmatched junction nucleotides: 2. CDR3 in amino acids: CASSPPSGRVEQYF. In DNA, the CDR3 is TGTGCCAGCTCACCACCTAGCGGGAGGGTTGAGCAGTACTTC.

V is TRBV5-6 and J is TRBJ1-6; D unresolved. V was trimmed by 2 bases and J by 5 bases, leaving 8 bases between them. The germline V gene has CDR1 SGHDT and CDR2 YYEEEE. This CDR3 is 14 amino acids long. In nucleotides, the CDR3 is TGTGCCAGCAGCTTAGTGGGGAATAATTCACCCCTCCACTTT. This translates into CASSLVGNNSPLHF.

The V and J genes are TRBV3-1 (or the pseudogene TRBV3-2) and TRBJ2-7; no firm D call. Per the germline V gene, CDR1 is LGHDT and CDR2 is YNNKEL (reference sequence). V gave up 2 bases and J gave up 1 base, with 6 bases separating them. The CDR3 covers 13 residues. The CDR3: CASSQYQSYEQYF. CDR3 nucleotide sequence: TGTGCCAGCAGCCAATACCAATCCTACGAGCAGTACTTC.

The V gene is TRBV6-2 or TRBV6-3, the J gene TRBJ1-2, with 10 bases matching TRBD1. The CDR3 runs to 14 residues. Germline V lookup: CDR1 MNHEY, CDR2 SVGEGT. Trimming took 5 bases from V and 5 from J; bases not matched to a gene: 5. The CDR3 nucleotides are TGTGCCAGCAGTGGACAGGGGGGGACGTATGGCTACACCTTC. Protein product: CASSGQGGTYGYTF.

In DNA, the CDR3 is TGTGCCAGCAAGACGGACACGAACACCGGGGAGCTGTTTTTT. This codes for CASKTDTNTGELFF. The V call is TRBV11-2, the J call TRBJ2-2, with a weak D call TRBD1 (5 bases). Germline V lookup: CDR1 SGHAT, CDR2 FQNNGV. This CDR3 is 14 amino acids long. V dropped 7 bases and J dropped 0 bases, with 9 bases sitting between them.

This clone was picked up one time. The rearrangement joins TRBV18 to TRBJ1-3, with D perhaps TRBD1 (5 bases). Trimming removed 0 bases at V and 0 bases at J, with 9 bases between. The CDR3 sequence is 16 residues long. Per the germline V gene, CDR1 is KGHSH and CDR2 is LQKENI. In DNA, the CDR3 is TGTGCCAGCTCACCACCGGGGCAACGCTCTGGAAACACCATATATTTT. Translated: CASSPPGQRSGNTIYF. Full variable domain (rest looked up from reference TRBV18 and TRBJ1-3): NAGVMQNPRHLVRRRGQEARLRCSPMKGHSHVYWYRQLPEEGLKFMVYLQKENIIDESGMPKERFSAEFPKEGPSILRIQQVVRGDSAAYFCASSPPGQRSGNTIYFGEGSWLTVV.

The CDR3 sequence is CASSVQDLNEQFF. CDR3 coding DNA: TGTGCCAGCAGTGTTCAGGACCTCAATGAGCAGTTCTTC. The chain uses TRBV2 and TRBJ2-1; no clear D. CDR3 length: 13 amino acids. CDR1 and CDR2 (germline): SNHLY, FYNNEI. The V end lost 4 bases, the J end lost 6 bases, and 10 bases lay between the germline ends. Based on the CDR3 plus reference TRBV2 and TRBJ2-1, the full variable domain is EPEVTQTPSHQVTQMGQEVILRCVPISNHLYFYWYRQILGQKVEFLVSFYNNEISEKSEIFDDQFSVERPDGSNFTLKIRSTKLEDSAMYFCASSVQDLNEQFFGPGTRLTVL.

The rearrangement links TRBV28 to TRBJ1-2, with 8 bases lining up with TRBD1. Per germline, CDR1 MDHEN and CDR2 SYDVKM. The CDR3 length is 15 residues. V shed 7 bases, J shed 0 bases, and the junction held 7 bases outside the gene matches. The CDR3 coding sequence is TGTGCCAGCACCATAACAGGGGGACCTAACTATGGCTACACCTTC. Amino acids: CASTITGGPNYGYTF.

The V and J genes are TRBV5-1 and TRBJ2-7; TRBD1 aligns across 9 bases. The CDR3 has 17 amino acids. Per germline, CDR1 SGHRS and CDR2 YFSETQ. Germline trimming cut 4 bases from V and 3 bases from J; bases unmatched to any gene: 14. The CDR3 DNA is TGCGCCAGCAGCCAGGACAGGGGTGGACTAGGATACTACGAGCAGTACTTC. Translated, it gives CASSQDRGGLGYYEQYF.

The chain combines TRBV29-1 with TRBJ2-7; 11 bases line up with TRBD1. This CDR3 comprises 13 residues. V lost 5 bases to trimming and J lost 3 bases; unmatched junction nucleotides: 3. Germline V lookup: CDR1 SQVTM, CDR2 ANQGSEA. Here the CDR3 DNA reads TGCAGCGTTTCCGGGACAGGGGGCTACGAGCAGTACTTC. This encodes CSVSGTGGYEQYF.